This TCR beta chain is from a study of blood T cells in healthy people across ages. Regarding this clonotype: Its target is not known.

Findings and caveats of the study: Aged donors had fewer naive CD4+ cells and lower diversity than long-lived donors. Age advanced and TCR beta diversity per million T cells fell, roughly linearly.

Through a sample-barcoded 5' primer and a J-beta primer mix, a second PCR was run for roughly 6 to 12 cycles. Every molecule of cDNA carried a tag from a template-switch adaptor with 12 random nucleotides. TCRdb re-called the 5' RACE reads through MiXCR, storing one row per CDR3 protein. Of 1.5 million to 1.8 million distinct CDR3 sequences in the sample, about 42% were seen once. Roughly 10 milliliters of peripheral blood were drawn from each donor into EDTA-treated tubes. Sequenced input: blood. This sequence was found in a woman aged 18-29 years in good health.

The CDR3 region is CSAPRIAGSGELFF. The CDR3 DNA reads TGCAGTGCCCCCAGGATCGCGGGCTCCGGGGAGCTGTTTTTT. The J gene is TRBJ2-2, the V gene TRBV20-1; D perhaps matches TRBD2 (5 bases). Germline V gene data show CDR1 as DFQATT and CDR2 as SNEGSKA (reference sequence). CDR3 length equals 14 residues. V lost 6 bases, J lost 6 bases, and 17 bases lay in between.